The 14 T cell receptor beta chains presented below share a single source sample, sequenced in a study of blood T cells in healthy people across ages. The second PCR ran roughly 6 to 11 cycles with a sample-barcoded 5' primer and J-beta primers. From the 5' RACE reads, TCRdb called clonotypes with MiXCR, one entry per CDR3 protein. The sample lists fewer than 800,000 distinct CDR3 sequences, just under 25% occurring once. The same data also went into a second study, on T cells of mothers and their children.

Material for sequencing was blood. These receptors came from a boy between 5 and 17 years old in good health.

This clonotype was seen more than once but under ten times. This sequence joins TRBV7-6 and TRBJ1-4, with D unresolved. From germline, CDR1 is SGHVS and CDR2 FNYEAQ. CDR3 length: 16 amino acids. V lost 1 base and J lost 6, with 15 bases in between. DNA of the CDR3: TGTGCCAGCAGCTTAGAAAAGGGAATTCTACATGAAAAACTGTTTTTT. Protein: CASSLEKGILHEKLFF.

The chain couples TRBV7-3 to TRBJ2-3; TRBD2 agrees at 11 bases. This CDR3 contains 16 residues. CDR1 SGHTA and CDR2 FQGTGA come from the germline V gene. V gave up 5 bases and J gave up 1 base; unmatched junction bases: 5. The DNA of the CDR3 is TGTGCCAGCAGCCCCGTTAGCGGGAGGGGCACAGATACGCAGTATTTT. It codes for CASSPVSGRGTDTQYF.

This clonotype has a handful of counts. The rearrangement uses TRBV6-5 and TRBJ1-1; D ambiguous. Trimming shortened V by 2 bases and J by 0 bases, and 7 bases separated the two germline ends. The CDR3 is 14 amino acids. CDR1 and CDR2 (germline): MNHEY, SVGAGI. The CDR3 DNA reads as TGTGCCAGCAGTTACAGCAGACTGAACACTGAAGCTTTCTTT. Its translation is CASSYSRLNTEAFF.

DNA of the CDR3: TGTGCCAGCAGCCAAGATAGGTCCGGGGACAGGTCCTACAATGAGCAGTTCTTC. Translation gives CASSQDRSGDRSYNEQFF. V gene TRBV4-2 combines with J gene TRBJ2-1, with 8 bases lining up with TRBD1. V shed 0 bases and J 1 base; nucleotides not matched to a gene: 8. CDR3 length equals 18 residues. From germline, CDR1 is LGHNA and CDR2 YNFKEQ.

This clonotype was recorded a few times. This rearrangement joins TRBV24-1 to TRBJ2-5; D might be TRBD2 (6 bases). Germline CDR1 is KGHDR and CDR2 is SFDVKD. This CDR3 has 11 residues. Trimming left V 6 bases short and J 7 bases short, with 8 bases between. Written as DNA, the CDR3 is TGTGCCACCAGTCTGGGAGGGACCCAGTACTTC. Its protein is CATSLGGTQYF.

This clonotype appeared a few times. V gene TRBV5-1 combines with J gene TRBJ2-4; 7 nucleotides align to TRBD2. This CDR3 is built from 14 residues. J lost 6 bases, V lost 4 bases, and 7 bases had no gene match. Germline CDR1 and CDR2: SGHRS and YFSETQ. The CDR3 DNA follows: TGCGCCAGCAGCGAGGGAGGGCAGGGAAACATTCAGTACTTC. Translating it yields CASSEGGQGNIQYF.

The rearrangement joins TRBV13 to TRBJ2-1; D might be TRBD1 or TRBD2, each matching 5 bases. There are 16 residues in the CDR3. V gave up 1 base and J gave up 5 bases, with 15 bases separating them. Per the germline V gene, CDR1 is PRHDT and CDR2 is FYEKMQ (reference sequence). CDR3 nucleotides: TGTGCCAGCAGCTTAGATGTGGGGACCTCTAACAATGAGCAGTTCTTC. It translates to CASSLDVGTSNNEQFF. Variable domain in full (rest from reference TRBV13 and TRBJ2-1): AAGVIQSPRHLIKEKRETATLKCYPIPRHDTVYWYQQGPGQDPQFLISFYEKMQSDKGSIPDRFSAQQFSDYHSELNMSSLELGDSALYFCASSLDVGTSNNEQFFGPGTRLTVL.

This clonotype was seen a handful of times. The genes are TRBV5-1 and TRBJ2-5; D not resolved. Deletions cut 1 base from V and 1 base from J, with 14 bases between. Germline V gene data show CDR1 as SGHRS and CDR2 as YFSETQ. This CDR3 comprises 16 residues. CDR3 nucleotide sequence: TGCGCCAGCAGCTTGACCGTGACAATGTCCCAAGAGACCCAGTACTTC. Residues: CASSLTVTMSQETQYF.

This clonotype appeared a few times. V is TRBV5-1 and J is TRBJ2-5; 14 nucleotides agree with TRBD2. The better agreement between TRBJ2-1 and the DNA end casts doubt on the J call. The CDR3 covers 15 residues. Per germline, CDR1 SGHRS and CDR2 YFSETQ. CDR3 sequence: CASSYAGLAGDEQFF. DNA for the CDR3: TGCGCCAGCAGTTACGCGGGACTAGCGGGAGACGAGCAGTTCTTC.

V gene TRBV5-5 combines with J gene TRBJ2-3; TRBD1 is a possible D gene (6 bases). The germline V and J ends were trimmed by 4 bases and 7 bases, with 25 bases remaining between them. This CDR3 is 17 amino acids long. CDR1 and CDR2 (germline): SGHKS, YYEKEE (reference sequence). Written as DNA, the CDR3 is TGTGCCAGCAGCCCACCCGGAAAGGCGGACAGACGAAATACGCAGTATTTT. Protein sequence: CASSPPGKADRRNTQYF.

CDR3 loop: CSVPVGETQYF. DNA of the CDR3: TGCAGCGTTCCTGTGGGAGAGACCCAGTACTTC. This chain joins TRBV29-1 and TRBJ2-5; no clear D gene. V lost 5 bases to trimming and J lost 4 bases, with 8 bases between them. Germline V gene sequence: CDR1 SQVTM, CDR2 ANQGSEA. The length of the CDR3 is 11 residues.

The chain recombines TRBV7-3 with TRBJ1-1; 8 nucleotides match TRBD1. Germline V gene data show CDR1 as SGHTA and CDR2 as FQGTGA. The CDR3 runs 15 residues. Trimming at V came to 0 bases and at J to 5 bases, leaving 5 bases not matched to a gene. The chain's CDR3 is CASSLTSGGYTEAFF. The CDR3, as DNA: TGTGCCAGCAGCTTAACGTCAGGGGGCTATACTGAAGCTTTCTTT.

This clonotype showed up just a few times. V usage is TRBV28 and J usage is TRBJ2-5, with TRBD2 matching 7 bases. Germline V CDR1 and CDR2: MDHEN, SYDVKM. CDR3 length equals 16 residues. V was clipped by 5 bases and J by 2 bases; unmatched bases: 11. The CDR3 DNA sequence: TGTGCCAGCAGTCGAGTAGCGGGCGGGAGTCAAGAGACCCAGTACTTC. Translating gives CASSRVAGGSQETQYF. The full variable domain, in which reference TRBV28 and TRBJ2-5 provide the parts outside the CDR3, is DVKVTQSSRYLVKRTGEKVFLECVQDMDHENMFWYRQDPGLGLRLIYFSYDVKMKEKGDIPEGYSVSREKKERFSLILESASTNQTSMYLCASSRVAGGSQETQYFGPGTRLLVL.

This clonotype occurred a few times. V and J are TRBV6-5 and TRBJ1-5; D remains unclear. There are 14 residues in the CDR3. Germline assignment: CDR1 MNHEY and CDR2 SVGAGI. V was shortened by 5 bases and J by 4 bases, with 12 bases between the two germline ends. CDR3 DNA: TGTGCCAGCAGTCCGGGGTCATTTAATCAGCCCCAGCATTTT. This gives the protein CASSPGSFNQPQHF.